This T cell receptor beta chain comes out of a study of cytotoxic CD8 clonotypes in ibrutinib-treated CLL. Study background: Investigators collected response samples after a median roughly 12 months of treatment, range 6 to 36. The average sample held roughly 240,000 productive templates and 94,082 productive rearrangements.

T cells were sequenced at a targeted depth of 1 in 200,000 to 1 in 1 million. TCRdb's copy holds only in-frame clones and misses some; the assay was immunoSEQ multiplex PCR. Of 25,000 to 30,000 clones detected, about 82% appear once; the ten largest clones hold 6.5% to 8%. The clonotype comes from a human donor with chronic lymphocytic leukemia. Sequencing was performed on PBMCs, taken after 24 months of ibrutinib treatment.

The CDR3 protein is CASSFQGWGTDTQYF. For the CDR3, the DNA is TGTGCCAGCAGTTTTCAGGGCTGGGGCACAGATACGCAGTATTTT. The chain uses TRBV27 and TRBJ2-3; possibly TRBD1 for D (5 bases). V lost 3 bases and J lost 1, with 11 bases in between. Germline loops: CDR1 MNHEY, CDR2 SMNVEV (reference sequence). There are 15 residues in the CDR3.